The 2 T cell receptor beta chains below were found in one sample sequenced in a study of OX40 agonist ivuxolimab in advanced cancers. Library construction relied on the immunoSEQ multiplex PCR assay. Here the immuneACCESS table is served through TCRdb, limited to in-frame sequences with V and J called. Missing clones are a known gap in these copies; in checked studies unresolved V genes cover under half, and the rest lacks a known reason. The sample yields tens of thousands of clones; around 90% were counted once. The ten most abundant clones make up roughly 5% of the sample. The specimen comprised CD4+ or CD8+ T cells sorted from blood, sampled in a trial of the OX40 agonist ivuxolimab. These receptors were obtained from an adult with an advanced solid tumor such as melanoma, head and neck, liver or kidney cancer.

This chain links TRBV15 with TRBJ1-2; the D is unclear. V was trimmed by 0 bases and J by 0 bases, leaving 8 bases between them. CDR1 is LNHNV and CDR2 is YYDKDF in the germline V gene (reference sequence). This CDR3 has 15 residues. CDR3 coding DNA: TGTGCCACCAGCAGAGAGAAGCCTACTAACTATGGCTACACCTTC. Its translation: CATSREKPTNYGYTF.

This chain connects TRBV27 to TRBJ2-1; TRBD1 matches 10 bases. V gave up 2 bases and J gave up 6 bases; unmatched junction bases: 4. This CDR3 spans 15 amino acids. Germline CDR1 reads MNHEY; CDR2 reads SMNVEV (reference sequence). This CDR3 is CASSLRQGAPNEQFF. CDR3 DNA sequence: TGTGCCAGCAGTTTAAGACAGGGGGCCCCCAATGAGCAGTTCTTC.